A selection of T cell receptor beta chains follows, all from one sample in a study of regulatory T cells in long-lasting Graves disease. TCRdb used MiXCR to reprocess the multiplex PCR reads, holding one entry per CDR3 protein. Here the sample spans 430,000 or so distinct CDR3 sequences, around 20% being singletons. The source material was peripheral blood mononuclear cells (PBMCs), sampled when the disease was refractory, from a patient treated with antithyroid drugs. These receptors were collected from a female donor with Graves disease. CDR3s include the opening cysteine and the closing phenylalanine or tryptophan. The D gene is left open where the match is weak. Rows may omit the clone size; those that give it use once, few, many or a size class.

j_call v_call clone_size d_call cdr3_nt cdr3_aa
TRBJ1-5 TRBV2 many . TGTGCCAGCAGGGACAGTACAGGGCAGCCCCAGCATTTT CASRDSTGQPQHF
TRBJ2-7 TRBV18 . TRBD1 TGTGCCAGCTCACCGCCGGGACAGGGAAATTACGAGCAGTACTTC CASSPPGQGNYEQYF
TRBJ2-7 TRBV20-1 . . TGCAGTGCTAGAGAAAACGCGGAGAGCTCCTACGAGCAGTACTTC CSARENAESSYEQYF
TRBJ1-5 TRBV20-1 . TRBD1 TGCAGTGCTTTCAGACAGGGTCCAAAGCCCCAGCATTTT CSAFRQGPKPQHF
TRBJ1-2 TRBV20-1 many . TGCAGTGCTAGAGTACAGGGTCCAGCTGGCTACACCTTC CSARVQGPAGYTF
TRBJ2-1 TRBV20-1 many TRBD2 TGCAGTGCTAGGTCCCTAGCGGGAGTGAACGAGCAGTTCTTC CSARSLAGVNEQFF
TRBJ1-5 TRBV27 few . TGTGCCAGCAGTTCTAAGGTCAGGGTAAGTCTTTATGGCAATCAGCCCCAGCATTTT CASSSKVRVSLYGNQPQHF
TRBJ1-6 TRBV2 many . TGTGCCAGCAGTGATGGTGGACTTAGGAATTCACCCCTCCACTTT CASSDGGLRNSPLHF
TRBJ1-1 TRBV27 few . TGTGCCACTAGACAAGCGAACACTGAAACTTTCTTT CATRQANTETFF
TRBJ2-7 TRBV28 many . TGTGCAAGTACCGACCCCGCCTACGAGCAGTACTTC CASTDPAYEQYF
TRBJ1-1 TRBV5-5 once . TGTGCCAGCAGCTTCGGGGGGGTTTACACTGAAGCTTTCTTT CASSFGGVYTEAFF
TRBJ2-2 TRBV28 few TRBD1 TGTGCCAGCAGTTCCTCCGACAGGGGTAGGGTGTTTTTT CASSSSDRGRVFF
TRBJ2-1 TRBV12-3/TRBV12-4 few . TGTGCCAGCAGTTTCTCCCTGGTCGGCAATGAGCAGTTCTTC CASSFSLVGNEQFF
TRBJ1-2 TRBV7-2 many . TGTGCCAGCAGCTTATACGGCAGCGACTATGGCTACACCTTC CASSLYGSDYGYTF
TRBJ1-1 TRBV20-1 many . TGCAGTGCCGCAAAGGGGCAGATGAACACTGAAGCTTTCTTT CSAAKGQMNTEAFF
TRBJ2-7 TRBV28 many . TGTGCCAGCAGCTCAGCGGTCTCCTACGAGCAGTACTTC CASSSAVSYEQYF
TRBJ1-1 TRBV6-2/TRBV6-3 . . TGTGCCAGCACCCTGAGGGGTACCAACACTAAAGCTTTCTTT CASTLRGTNTKAFF
TRBJ2-7 TRBV7-3 . . TGTGCCAGCAGCTTAAAGGCAGGATGGAAGCAGTACTTC CASSLKAGWKQYF
TRBJ1-1 TRBV19 few . TGTGCCAGTAGGGATGGGAATCGGGCTGAAGCTTTCTTT CASRDGNRAEAFF
TRBJ2-3 TRBV20-1 . TRBD2 TGCAGTGCCTCAGATCCTAGCGGGAGGTACACAGATACGCAGTATTTT CSASDPSGRYTDTQYF
TRBJ2-5 TRBV28 many . TGTGCCAGCACTCGCCCTGCAGGGGCCCAAGAGACCCAGTACTTC CASTRPAGAQETQYF
TRBJ2-7 TRBV5-1 . . TGCGCCAGCAGCCAGGATCCGGGACCGAAATACGAGCAGTACTTC CASSQDPGPKYEQYF
TRBJ2-4 TRBV10-3 many . TGTGCCATCAGTGAGTCTGGAGGGACCAAAAACATTCAGTACTTC CAISESGGTKNIQYF